This T cell receptor beta chain came from a study of T cells in Graves' hyperthyroidism and ophthalmopathy. Of note for this clonotype: The antigen is not known. An end of the junction does not agree with germline; a read error may underlie this.

Lactation, pregnancy, other autoimmune disease or uncontrolled infection excluded patients. The study, taken as a whole, reports: It was a median about 6 months before onset that the model predicted ophthalmopathy.

Amplification of TCR beta CDR3 regions used RNA as the template. RT-PCR in the first round (using the HTBI primer set) targeted the TCR CDR3. TCRdb redid the calling of the multiplex PCR reads with MiXCR, one entry per CDR3 protein. The sample holds roughly 500,000 distinct CDR3 sequences, around 43% seen once. The CDR3 runs to 16 residues. Germline V gene sequence: CDR1 MGHDK, CDR2 SYGVNS. This clonotype originated in an adult woman with Graves' disease, either hyperthyroidism or ophthalmopathy (not recorded which). The chain recombines TRBV25-1 with TRBJ1-5; unclear D gene. Input material: peripheral blood or thyroid tissue (not recorded which). In nucleotides, the CDR3 is TGTGTCAGCAGTGCTAGAAACATCCATAGCAATCAGCCCCAGCATTTT. Translated, it gives CVSSARNIHSNQPQHF.